Described below is a single TCR beta chain sequence and its context. Its antigen is unidentified. This entry belongs to a study of Graves' ophthalmopathy and Graves' hyperthyroidism. About the study: Prior to any treatment, peripheral blood was collected at the time of initial diagnosis.

As the template, RNA transcripts were used to amplify TCR beta CDR3 regions. RT-PCR with HTBI primers came first, then second-round multiplex PCR. TCRdb processed the multiplex PCR reads anew with MiXCR; each CDR3 protein has one entry. This table has about 700,000 distinct CDR3 sequences, around 40% appearing once. The authors used Ficoll-Paque density gradient centrifugation to separate PBMCs. The input was 7.5 to 10 ml of fresh peripheral blood. Regarding the study as a whole: Most expanded clonotypes from thyroid (those above 0.001 frequency) were also found in blood. Classification of ophthalmopathy versus stable hyperthyroidism by a 13-signature model yielded around 88% sensitivity and just over 80% specificity.

CDR1 and CDR2 from the germline V gene are MGHDK and SYGVNS. With 3 bases removed from V and 7 bases from J, the gap between germline ends came to 15 bases. CDR3 size: 14 residues. The TCR originated in an adult man with Graves' ophthalmopathy. The rearrangement uses TRBV25-1 and TRBJ1-2; D gene ambiguous. Material for sequencing was peripheral blood. The CDR3 reads CASSDLTWDIGYTF. The DNA for the CDR3 is TGTGCCAGCAGTGACCTGACATGGGATATTGGCTACACCTTC.